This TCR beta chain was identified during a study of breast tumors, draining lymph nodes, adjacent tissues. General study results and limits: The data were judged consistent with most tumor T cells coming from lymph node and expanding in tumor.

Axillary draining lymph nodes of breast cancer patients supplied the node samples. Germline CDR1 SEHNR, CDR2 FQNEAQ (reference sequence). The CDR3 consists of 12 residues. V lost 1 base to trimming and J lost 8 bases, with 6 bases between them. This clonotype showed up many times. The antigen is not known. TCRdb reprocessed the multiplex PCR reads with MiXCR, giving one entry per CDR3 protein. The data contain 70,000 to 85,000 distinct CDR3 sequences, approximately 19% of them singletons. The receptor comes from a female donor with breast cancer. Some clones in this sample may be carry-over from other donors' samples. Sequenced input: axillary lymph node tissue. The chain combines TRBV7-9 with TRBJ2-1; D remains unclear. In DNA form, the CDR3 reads TGTGCCAGCAGCTTAGAGCCCTATGAGCAGTTCTTC. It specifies CASSLEPYEQFF.